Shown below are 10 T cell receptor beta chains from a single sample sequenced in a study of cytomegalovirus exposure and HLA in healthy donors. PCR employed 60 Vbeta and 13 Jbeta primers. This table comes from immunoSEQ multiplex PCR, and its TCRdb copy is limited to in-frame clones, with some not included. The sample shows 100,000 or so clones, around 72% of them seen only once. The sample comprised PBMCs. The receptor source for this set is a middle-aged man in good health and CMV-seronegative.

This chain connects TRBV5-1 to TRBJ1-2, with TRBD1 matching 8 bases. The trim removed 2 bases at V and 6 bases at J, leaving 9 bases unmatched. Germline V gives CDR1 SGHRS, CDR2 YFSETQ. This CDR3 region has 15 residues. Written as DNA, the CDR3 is TGCGCCAGCAGCTTAGGACAGGGCTTGAGGAATGGCTACACCTTC. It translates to CASSLGQGLRNGYTF.

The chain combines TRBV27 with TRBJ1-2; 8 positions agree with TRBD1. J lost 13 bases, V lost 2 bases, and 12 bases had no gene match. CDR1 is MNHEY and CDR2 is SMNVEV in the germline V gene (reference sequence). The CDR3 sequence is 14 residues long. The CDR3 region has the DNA TGTGCCAGCAGTTTAATTTTCGGGACAGGTCCCGCCACCTTC. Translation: CASSLIFGTGPATF.

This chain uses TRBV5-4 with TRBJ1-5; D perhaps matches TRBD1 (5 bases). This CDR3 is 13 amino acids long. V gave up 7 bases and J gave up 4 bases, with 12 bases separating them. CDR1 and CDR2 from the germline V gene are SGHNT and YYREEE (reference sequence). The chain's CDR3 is CASGDSPNQPQHF. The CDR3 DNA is TGTGCCAGCGGAGACAGCCCTAATCAGCCCCAGCATTTT.

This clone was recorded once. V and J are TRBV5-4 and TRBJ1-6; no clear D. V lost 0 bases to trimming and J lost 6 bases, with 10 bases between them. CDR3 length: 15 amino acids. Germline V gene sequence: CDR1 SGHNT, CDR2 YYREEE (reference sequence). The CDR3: CASSLEAEGNSPLHF. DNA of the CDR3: TGTGCCAGCAGCTTGGAGGCCGAGGGTAATTCACCCCTCCACTTT.

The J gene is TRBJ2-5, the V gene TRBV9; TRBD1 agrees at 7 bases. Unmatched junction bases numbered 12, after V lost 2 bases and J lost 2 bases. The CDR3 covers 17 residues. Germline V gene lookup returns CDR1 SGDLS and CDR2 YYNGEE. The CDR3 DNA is TGTGCCAGCAGCGTGGCACTGACAGGGCTTGGGCAAGAGACCCAGTACTTC. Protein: CASSVALTGLGQETQYF.

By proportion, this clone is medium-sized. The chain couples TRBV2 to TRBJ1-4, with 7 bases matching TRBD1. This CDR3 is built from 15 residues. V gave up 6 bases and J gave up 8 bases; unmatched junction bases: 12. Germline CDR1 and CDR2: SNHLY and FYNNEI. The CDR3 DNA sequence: TGTGCCAGCAGCGTGGTTAGGGGGCTGCGGGAAAAACTGTTTTTT. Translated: CASSVVRGLREKLFF.

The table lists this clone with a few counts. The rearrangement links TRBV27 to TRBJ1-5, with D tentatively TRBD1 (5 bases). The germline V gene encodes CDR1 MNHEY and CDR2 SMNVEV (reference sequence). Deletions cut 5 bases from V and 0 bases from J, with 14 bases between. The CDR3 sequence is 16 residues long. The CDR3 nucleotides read TGTGCCAGCAGTGCCAGCCAGGGTTATAGCAATCAGCCCCAGCATTTT. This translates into CASSASQGYSNQPQHF.

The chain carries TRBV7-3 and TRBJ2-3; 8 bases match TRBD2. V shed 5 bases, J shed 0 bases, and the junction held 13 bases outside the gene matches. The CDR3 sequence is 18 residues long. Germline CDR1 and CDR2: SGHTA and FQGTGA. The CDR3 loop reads CASSPGGGITASTDTQYF. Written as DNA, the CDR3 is TGTGCCAGCAGCCCTGGCGGGGGGATTACCGCCAGCACAGATACGCAGTATTTT. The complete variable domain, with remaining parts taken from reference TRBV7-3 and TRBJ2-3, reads GAGVSQTPSNKVTEKGKYVELRCDPISGHTALYWYRQSLGQGPEFLIYFQGTGAADDSGLPNDRFFAVRPEGSVSTLKIQRTERGDSAVYLCASSPGGGITASTDTQYFGPGTRLTVL.

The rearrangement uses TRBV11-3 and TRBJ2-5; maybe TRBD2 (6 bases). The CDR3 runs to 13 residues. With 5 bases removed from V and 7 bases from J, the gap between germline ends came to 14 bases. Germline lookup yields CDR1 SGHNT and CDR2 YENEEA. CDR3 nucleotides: TGTGCCAGCAGCCAGGCCCTCGGGGGGACCCAGTACTTC. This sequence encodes CASSQALGGTQYF.

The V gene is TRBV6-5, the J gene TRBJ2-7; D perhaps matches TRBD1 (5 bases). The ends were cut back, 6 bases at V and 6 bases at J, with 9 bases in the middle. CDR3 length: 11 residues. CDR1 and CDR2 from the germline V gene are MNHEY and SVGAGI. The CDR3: CASSPGLEQYF. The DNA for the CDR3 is TGTGCCAGCAGCCCAGGGCTCGAGCAGTACTTC.